Presented here are 7 T cell receptor beta chains from one specimen sequenced in a study of blood T cell repertoires in COVID-19. The protocol was immunoSEQ multiplex PCR, while the TCRdb copy is restricted to in-frame clones and leaves out a portion. The table records about 200,000 clones, around 88% of them present only once. The sequenced sample consisted of PBMCs or T cells enriched from blood (not recorded which). These receptors came from a man aged 35 to 55 with acute COVID-19.

The chain joins TRBV24-1 to TRBJ2-1; TRBD2 matches at 9 bases. In germline, CDR1 is KGHDR, CDR2 SFDVKD. The V segment lost 4 bases and the J segment 6 bases; nucleotides outside the gene matches: 9. CDR3 length: 16 amino acids. CDR3 DNA sequence: TGTGCCACCAGTGACCGTCAGACTAGCGGTCCCAATGAGCAGTTCTTC. The encoded protein is CATSDRQTSGPNEQFF.

This clone appeared a single time. The chain employs TRBV7-2 and TRBJ1-5, with D hard to call. The V gene's germline CDR1 is SGHTA and CDR2 FQGNSA. This CDR3 is 16 amino acids long. V was trimmed by 0 bases and J by 1 base, leaving 10 bases between them. The CDR3 DNA sequence: TGTGCCAGCAGCTTAGCGGGAGGGCCCAGCAATCAGCCCCAGCATTTT. Protein product: CASSLAGGPSNQPQHF.

This chain connects TRBV5-4 to TRBJ2-7; TRBD2 matches at 10 bases. This CDR3 spans 16 amino acids. In germline, CDR1 is SGHNT, CDR2 YYREEE (reference sequence). The junction had 8 bases not matched to a gene; V was cut back by 2 bases and J by 3 bases. Written as DNA, the CDR3 is TGTGCCAGCAGCTTCCTAACTAGCGGGAAGATCTACGAGCAGTACTTC. This encodes CASSFLTSGKIYEQYF.

The chain combines TRBV2 with TRBJ1-1, with 7 bases matching TRBD1. The length of the CDR3 is 13 residues. V trimming: 8 bases; J trimming: 0 bases; junction bases outside the gene matches: 3. In germline, CDR1 is SNHLY, CDR2 FYNNEI. DNA for the CDR3: TGTGCCAGCGGGACAGACATGAACACTGAAGCTTTCTTT. Translation gives CASGTDMNTEAFF. Filled out from reference TRBV2 and TRBJ1-1, the complete variable domain reads EPEVTQTPSHQVTQMGQEVILRCVPISNHLYFYWYRQILGQKVEFLVSFYNNEISEKSEIFDDQFSVERPDGSNFTLKIRSTKLEDSAMYFCASGTDMNTEAFFGQGTRLTVV.

The chain uses TRBV3-1 (or the pseudogene TRBV3-2) and TRBJ2-5; TRBD2 might be the D (6 bases). Germline CDR1 is LGHDT and CDR2 is YNNKEL (reference sequence). The V end was cut by 4 bases, the J end by 3 bases, with 12 bases between. The length of the CDR3 is 14 residues. CDR3 sequence (DNA): TGTGCCAGCAGCCCTTCGAGGACTAAAGAGACCCAGTACTTC. Its translation is CASSPSRTKETQYF.

This rearrangement joins TRBV11-1 to TRBJ1-2, with a possible D match to TRBD1 (6 bases). Per germline, CDR1 SGHAT and CDR2 FQDESV (reference sequence). The ends were cut back, 5 bases at V and 5 bases at J, with 12 bases in the middle. CDR3 length: 13 residues. The CDR3 DNA is TGTGCCAGCAGCGAACAGGGAGGGTATGGCTACACCTTC. Encoded protein: CASSEQGGYGYTF.

This chain's CDR3 is CASSVQAAGHYNEQFF. The CDR3, as DNA: TGTGCCAGCAGCGTACAAGCAGCGGGGCATTACAATGAGCAGTTCTTC. The chain recombines TRBV9 with TRBJ2-1, with TRBD2 identical over 7 bases. Germline V gene sequence: CDR1 SGDLS, CDR2 YYNGEE. J was trimmed by 4 bases and V by 1 base; bases with no gene match: 8. CDR3 length equals 16 residues.